This T cell receptor (beta chain) was captured in a study of glioma-infiltrating T cells after dendritic cell vaccination. Study context: Patients received autologous tumor lysate-pulsed dendritic cell vaccination between the early 2000s and the early 2010s.

Of note for this clone: Its specificity is not known. The same CDR3 is also encoded by other DNA sequences in this sample.

Input was approximately 2.1 ug genomic DNA, or all available if less. Sequenced by immunoSEQ multiplex PCR; TCRdb stores in-frame clones only, minus some. The table records fewer than 50,000 clones, approximately 84% of them present only once. Regarding the study as a whole: Patients with more pretreatment TILs had longer time to progression and survival.

The V gene's germline CDR1 is SGHVS and CDR2 FNYEAQ. The V gene end was trimmed by 1 base and the J gene end by 4 bases; junction bases not matched to a gene: 3. The CDR3 is made up of 14 amino acids. The sequences come from blood, collected before dendritic cell vaccination. The sequence was obtained from a human donor with glioblastoma. The V and J genes are TRBV7-6 and TRBJ2-7; 8 bases are shared with TRBD1. The CDR3 reads CASSLGTGRYEQYF. For the CDR3, the DNA is TGTGCCAGCAGCTTAGGGACAGGGCGATACGAGCAGTACTTC.